Following are 12 T cell receptor beta chains from one sample sequenced in a study of T cell changes during pregnancy in multiple sclerosis. The method was immunoSEQ multiplex PCR; TCRdb's version includes in-frame clones alone and lacks a portion of them. This repertoire shows around 61,000 clones, approximately 87% found once; its top ten account for 5.3%. The sample comprised peripheral blood from another person, used as feeder cells. Receptors were obtained from a human donor whose cells served as feeder cells for cultures in a pregnancy study.

The J gene is TRBJ2-1, the V gene TRBV6-5, with a possible D match to TRBD1 (5 bases). The CDR3 covers 13 residues. V was clipped by 2 bases and J by 8 bases, with 10 bases between them. Looked up from germline, CDR1 is MNHEY and CDR2 is SVGAGI. The DNA of the CDR3 is TGTGCCAGCAGTTACACGACAGTTCATGAGCAGTTCTTC. Its protein product is CASSYTTVHEQFF.

The rearrangement links TRBV7-3 to TRBJ2-5, with D possibly matching TRBD2 (6 bases). Germline CDR1 is SGHTA and CDR2 is FQGTGA. The CDR3 consists of 15 residues. V was cut by 5 bases and J by 4 bases, with 17 bases left in between. The CDR3 reads CASSPVRGGRETQYF. CDR3 in DNA: TGTGCCAGCAGCCCAGTTCGTGGGGGGAGAGAGACCCAGTACTTC.

The genes are TRBV5-4 and TRBJ2-7, with TRBD2 identical over 14 bases. CDR1 is SGHNT and CDR2 is YYREEE in the germline V gene (reference sequence). V lost 4 bases, J lost 5 bases, and 5 bases stayed unmatched. This CDR3 contains 15 residues. The CDR3 DNA follows: TGTGCCAGCAGCCCGGGACTAGCGGGAGACGACGAGCAGTACTTC. Amino acids: CASSPGLAGDDEQYF.

This chain joins TRBV5-1 and TRBJ2-7; TRBD2 agrees at 8 bases. The CDR3 has 17 residues. After removal of 0 bases from V and 2 bases from J, the junction contained 10 bases not matched to a gene. CDR1 and CDR2 from the germline V gene are SGHRS and YFSETQ. Here the CDR3 reads CASSLDPRGAGTYEQYF. CDR3 nucleotides: TGCGCCAGCAGCTTGGATCCGCGGGGGGCCGGAACCTACGAGCAGTACTTC. The full variable domain, in which reference TRBV5-1 and TRBJ2-7 provide the parts outside the CDR3, is KAGVTQTPRYLIKTRGQQVTLSCSPISGHRSVSWYQQTPGQGLQFLFEYFSETQRNKGNFPGRFSGRQFSNSRSEMNVSTLELGDSALYLCASSLDPRGAGTYEQYFGPGTRLTVT.

The chain couples TRBV6-5 to TRBJ1-2; possible D gene TRBD1, 6 bases. Germline V CDR1 and CDR2: MNHEY, SVGAGI. V was shortened by 2 bases and J by 6 bases, with 19 bases between the two germline ends. CDR3 length: 16 amino acids. CDR3 bases: TGTGCCAGCAGTTACACACCCGGGTCGAGGGGGGATGGCTACACCTTC. It codes for CASSYTPGSRGDGYTF.

The V gene is TRBV11-3, the J gene TRBJ2-3, with 9 bases that match TRBD2. V lost 3 bases, J lost 5 bases, and 6 bases stayed unmatched. Germline CDR1 and CDR2: SGHNT and YENEEA. This CDR3 spans 15 amino acids. The CDR3 is CASSLGGRAEDTQYF. The CDR3 DNA follows: TGTGCCAGCAGCTTGGGCGGGAGGGCCGAAGATACGCAGTATTTT.

Written as DNA, the CDR3 is TGCAGCGTTGTGCTACCTAGCACAGATACGCAGTATTTT. Amino acid sequence: CSVVLPSTDTQYF. The chain uses TRBV29-1 and TRBJ2-3; D is ambiguous. The germline gives CDR1 SQVTM, CDR2 ANQGSEA. V was trimmed by 4 bases and J by 0 bases, leaving 8 bases between them. The CDR3 extends over 13 amino acids.

This clone showed up just a few times. V is TRBV7-2 and J is TRBJ2-7; 13 bases are a match to TRBD2. Trimming removed 1 base from V and 2 bases from J; junction bases left unmatched: 2. CDR3 length: 16 amino acids. Germline V gives CDR1 SGHTA, CDR2 FQGNSA. CDR3 protein: CASSLGGLAGPYEQYF. The DNA for the CDR3 is TGTGCCAGCAGCTTAGGGGGACTAGCGGGACCCTACGAGCAGTACTTC.

J is TRBJ2-3 and V is TRBV11-2; D call uncertain. CDR3 length: 11 amino acids. Trimming pared 5 bases from V and 4 bases from J, leaving 4 bases between. CDR1 is SGHAT, CDR2 FQNNGV, per germline. The CDR3 loop is CASSPADTQYF. CDR3 DNA: TGTGCCAGCAGCCCAGCAGATACGCAGTATTTT.

The V gene is TRBV28, the J gene TRBJ1-2; 8 nucleotides match TRBD1. J gave up 7 bases and V 6 bases, and 7 bases lay outside the gene matches. Germline loops: CDR1 MDHEN, CDR2 SYDVKM. This CDR3 spans 13 amino acids. The CDR3 DNA reads as TGTGCCAGCAGCTTCCAGGGGGCGATTGGCTACACCTTC. Its protein is CASSFQGAIGYTF.

The V gene is TRBV7-9, the J gene TRBJ2-2, with TRBD2 matching over 14 bases. V was clipped by 5 bases and J by 6 bases; unmatched bases: 14. This CDR3 comprises 19 residues. Per germline, CDR1 SEHNR and CDR2 FQNEAQ (reference sequence). The CDR3 here is CASSASSGLAGVRAGELFF. CDR3 DNA sequence: TGTGCCAGCAGCGCGTCTTCGGGACTAGCGGGAGTAAGGGCCGGGGAGCTGTTTTTT.

The V call is TRBV16, the J call TRBJ1-3; no reliable D call. V lost 3 bases and J lost 2, with 11 bases in between. Germline V gives CDR1 KGHSY, CDR2 FQNENV. There are 15 residues in the CDR3. CDR3 protein: CASSHSYGTGNTIYF. The CDR3 DNA sequence: TGTGCCAGCAGCCATTCGTATGGGACTGGAAACACCATATATTTT.